This is a list of T cell receptor beta chains from one sample in a study of memory CD4+ T cells and cytomegalovirus serostatus. Using immunoSEQ multiplex PCR, the repertoire was profiled, and TCRdb retains in-frame clones only, with some absent. This repertoire shows 40,000 to 50,000 clones, roughly 78% found once; its top ten account for more than 0.9%. Material: memory CD4+ T cells from blood. The receptors stem from an adult in good health and CMV-seronegative. Each CDR3 is given with its conserved first and last residue. Each record gives: clone size, V gene, J gene, D gene, CDR3 DNA, CDR3 protein. A D gene is named only where the DNA matches it firmly. Not all rows give a size; the values are once, few, many and, for expanded clones, a class.

>-|TRBV4-2|TRBJ2-5|TRBD2
TGTGCCAGCAGCCAAGAGCTAGCGGGGGAAGAGACCCAGTACTTC
CASSQELAGEETQYF
>-|TRBV9|TRBJ1-6|-
TGTGCCAGCAGCCCTAGTATGTCCTATAATTCACCCCTCCACTTT
CASSPSMSYNSPLHF
>-|TRBV6-6|TRBJ2-6|-
TGTGCCAGCAGTGCACAGCTCTCTGGGGCCAACGTCCTGACTTTC
CASSAQLSGANVLTF
>-|TRBV6-1|TRBJ2-7|TRBD2
TGTGCCAGCAGTGCCCGGACTAGCGGGGTGCCCTACGAGCAGTACTTC
CASSARTSGVPYEQYF
>-|TRBV11-2|TRBJ2-7|-
TGTGCCAGCAGCTTAGCTTACACGACCACGGGGGACGAGCAGTACTTC
CASSLAYTTTGDEQYF
>-|TRBV27|TRBJ1-6|TRBD1
TGTGCCAGCGGACTCCGGGACAGGCCCTATAATTCACCCCTCCACTTT
CASGLRDRPYNSPLHF
>-|TRBV27|TRBJ1-6|TRBD1
TGTGCCAGCACCCGGACAGGGGCCAATTCACCCCTCCACTTT
CASTRTGANSPLHF
>once|TRBV18|TRBJ2-5|-
TGTGCCAGCTCACCACAACCGGAGACCCAGTACTTC
CASSPQPETQYF
>-|TRBV7-2|TRBJ1-5|TRBD1
TGTGCCAGCAGTTTCACAGGGGGCCCTAATCAGCCCCAGCATTTT
CASSFTGGPNQPQHF
>-|TRBV29-1|TRBJ1-2|-
TGCAGCGTTGGTGAGAGCTATGGCTACACCTTC
CSVGESYGYTF
>-|TRBV15|TRBJ2-1|TRBD2
TGTGCCACCAGCTTGGGACTAGCGGAACACAATGAGCAGTTCTTC
CATSLGLAEHNEQFF
>once|TRBV6-1|TRBJ1-3|-
TGTGCCAGCAGGCCCAGTGGAAACACCATATATTTT
CASRPSGNTIYF
>-|TRBV28|TRBJ1-4|-
TGTGCCAGCAGCCAAGACAGGCAGGGCGAAAAACTGTTTTTT
CASSQDRQGEKLFF
>once|TRBV5-1|TRBJ1-2|-
TGCGCCAGCAGCTTGGCGGCGGAGCGAACCTATGGCTACACCTTC
CASSLAAERTYGYTF
>-|TRBV6-1|TRBJ2-2|-
TGTGCCAGCGGAAGGAAGGGCACCGGGGAGCTGTTTTTT
CASGRKGTGELFF
>-|TRBV6-5|TRBJ2-7|-
TGTGCCAGCACCTATCAGGCTTTCACCTACGAGCAGTACTTC
CASTYQAFTYEQYF
>once|TRBV9|TRBJ2-5|TRBD2
TGTGCCAGCAGCGTATTAAGCGGGGTAGGCGAGGGAGAGACCCAGTACTTC
CASSVLSGVGEGETQYF
>-|TRBV19|TRBJ2-3|TRBD2
TGTGCCAGTAGTAACGGGGGGGTTTGGGGCACAGATACGCAGTATTTT
CASSNGGVWGTDTQYF
>few|TRBV5-4|TRBJ1-5|-
TGTGCCAGCAGCGCACGGCCGGGACAGCCCCAGCATTTT
CASSARPGQPQHF
>-|TRBV7-3|TRBJ2-3|TRBD2
TGTGCCAGCAGCTTGGCCCCAGCGGGGGGAGCAGATACGCAGTATTTT
CASSLAPAGGADTQYF
>few|TRBV20-1|TRBJ2-5|-
TGCAGTCCATCGGTAGGGGAGACCCAGTACTTC
CSPSVGETQYF
>-|TRBV4-3|TRBJ1-1|-
TGCGCCAGCAGCCACCTACTGGGGGCAGGCACTGAAGCTTTCTTT
CASSHLLGAGTEAFF
>-|TRBV10-3|TRBJ1-2|TRBD1
TGTGCCATCAGTGACCAGGGGGCGCGGGGCTATGGCTACACCTTC
CAISDQGARGYGYTF
>-|TRBV28|TRBJ1-1|-
TGTGCCAGTTTTCCGGGACCTTACACTGAAGCTTTCTTT
CASFPGPYTEAFF
>-|TRBV5-1|TRBJ2-3|-
TGCGCCAGCAGCTTCCTGTCAGGGGACGGCCCGGGGAGCACGCAGTATTTT
CASSFLSGDGPGSTQYF
>few|TRBV7-9|TRBJ2-2|TRBD1
TGTGCCAGCAGCGAAGCAGGGGGCCTGAACACCGGGGAGCTGTTTTTT
CASSEAGGLNTGELFF